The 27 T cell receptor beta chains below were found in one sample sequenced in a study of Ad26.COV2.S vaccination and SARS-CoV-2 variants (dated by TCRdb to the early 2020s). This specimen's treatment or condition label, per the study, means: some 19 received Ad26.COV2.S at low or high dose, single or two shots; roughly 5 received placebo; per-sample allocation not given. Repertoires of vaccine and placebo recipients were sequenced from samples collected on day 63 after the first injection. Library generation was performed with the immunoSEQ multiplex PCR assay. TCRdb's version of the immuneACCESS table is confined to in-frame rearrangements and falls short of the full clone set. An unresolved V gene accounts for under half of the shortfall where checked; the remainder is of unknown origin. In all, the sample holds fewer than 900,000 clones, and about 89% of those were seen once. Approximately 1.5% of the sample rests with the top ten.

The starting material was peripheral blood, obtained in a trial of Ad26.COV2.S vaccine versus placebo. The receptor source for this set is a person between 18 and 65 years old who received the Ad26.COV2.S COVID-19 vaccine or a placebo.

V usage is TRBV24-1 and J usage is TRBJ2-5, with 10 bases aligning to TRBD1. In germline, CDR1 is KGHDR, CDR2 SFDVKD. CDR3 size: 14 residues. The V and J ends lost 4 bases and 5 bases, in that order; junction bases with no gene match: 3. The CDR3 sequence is CATSEGQGTETQYF. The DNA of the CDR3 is TGTGCCACCAGTGAGGGACAGGGGACTGAGACCCAGTACTTC.

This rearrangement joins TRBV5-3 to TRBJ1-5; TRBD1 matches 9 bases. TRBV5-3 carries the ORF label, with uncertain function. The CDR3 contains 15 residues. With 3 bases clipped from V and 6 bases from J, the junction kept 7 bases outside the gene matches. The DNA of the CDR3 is TGTGCCAGAAGCTCGGTGATGACAGGGGGTCAGCCCCAGCATTTT. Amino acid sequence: CARSSVMTGGQPQHF.

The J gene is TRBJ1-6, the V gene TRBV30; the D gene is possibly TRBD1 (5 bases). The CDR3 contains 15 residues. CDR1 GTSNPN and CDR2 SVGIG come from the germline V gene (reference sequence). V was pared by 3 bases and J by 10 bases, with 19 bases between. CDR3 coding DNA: TGTGCCTGGAGCGGTACCGGGGGATCTGGGTCACCCCTCCACTTT. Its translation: CAWSGTGGSGSPLHF.

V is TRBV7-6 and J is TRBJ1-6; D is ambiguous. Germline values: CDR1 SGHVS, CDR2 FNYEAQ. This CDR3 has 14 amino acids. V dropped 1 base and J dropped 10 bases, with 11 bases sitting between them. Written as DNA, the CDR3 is TGTGCCAGCAGCTTAGTATCGGTGGGGTCACCCCTCCACTTT. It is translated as CASSLVSVGSPLHF.

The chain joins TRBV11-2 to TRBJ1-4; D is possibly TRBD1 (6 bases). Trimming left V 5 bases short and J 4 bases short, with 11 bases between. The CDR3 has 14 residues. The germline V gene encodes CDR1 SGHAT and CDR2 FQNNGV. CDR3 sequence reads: CASSQRGINEKLFF. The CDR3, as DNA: TGTGCCAGCAGCCAGAGGGGGATTAATGAAAAACTGTTTTTT. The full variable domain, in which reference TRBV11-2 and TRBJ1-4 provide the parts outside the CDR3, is EAGVAQSPRYKIIEKRQSVAFWCNPISGHATLYWYQQILGQGPKLLIQFQNNGVVDDSQLPKDRFSAERLKGVDSTLKIQPAKLEDSAVYLCASSQRGINEKLFFGSGTQLSVL.

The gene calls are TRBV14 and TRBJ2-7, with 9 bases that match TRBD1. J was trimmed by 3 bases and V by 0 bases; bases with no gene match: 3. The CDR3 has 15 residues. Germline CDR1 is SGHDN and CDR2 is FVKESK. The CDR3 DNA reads TGTGCCAGCAGCCAAGAACAGGGGGCTTTCTACGAGCAGTACTTC. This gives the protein CASSQEQGAFYEQYF.

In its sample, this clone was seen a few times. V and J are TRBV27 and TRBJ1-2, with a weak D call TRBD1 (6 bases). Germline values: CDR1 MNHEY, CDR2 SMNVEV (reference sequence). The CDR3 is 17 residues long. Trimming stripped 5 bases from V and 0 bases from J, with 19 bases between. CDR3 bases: TGTGCCAGCAGTACCCGGGGGGGCCGGACCACTAACTATGGCTACACCTTC. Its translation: CASSTRGGRTTNYGYTF.

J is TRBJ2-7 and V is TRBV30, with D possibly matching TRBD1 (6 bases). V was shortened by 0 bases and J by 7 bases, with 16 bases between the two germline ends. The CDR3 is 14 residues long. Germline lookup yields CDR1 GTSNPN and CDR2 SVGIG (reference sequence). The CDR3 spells CAWSVLQGPGEQYF. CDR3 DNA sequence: TGTGCCTGGAGTGTACTTCAGGGGCCTGGGGAGCAGTACTTC.

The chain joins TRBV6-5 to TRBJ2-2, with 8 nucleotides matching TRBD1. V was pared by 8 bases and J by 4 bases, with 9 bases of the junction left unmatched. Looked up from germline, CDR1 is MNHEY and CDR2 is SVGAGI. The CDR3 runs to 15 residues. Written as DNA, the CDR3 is TGTGCCAGCGGGGGCCGGACAGGGTTCACCGGGGAGCTGTTTTTT. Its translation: CASGGRTGFTGELFF.

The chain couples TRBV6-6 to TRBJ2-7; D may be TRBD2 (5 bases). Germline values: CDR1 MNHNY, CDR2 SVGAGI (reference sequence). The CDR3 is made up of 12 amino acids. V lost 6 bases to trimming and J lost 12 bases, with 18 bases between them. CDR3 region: CASSRTVFPRYF. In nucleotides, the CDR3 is TGTGCCAGCAGCAGGACTGTGTTCCCTCGGTACTTC.

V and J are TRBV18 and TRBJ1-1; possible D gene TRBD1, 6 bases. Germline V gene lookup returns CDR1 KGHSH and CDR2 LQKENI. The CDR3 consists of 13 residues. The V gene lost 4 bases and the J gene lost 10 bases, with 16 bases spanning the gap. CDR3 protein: CASSLPGTTRAFF. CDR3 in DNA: TGTGCCAGCTCACTTCCCGGGACAACCCGAGCTTTCTTT.

The CDR3 reads CATSEGPYNEQFF. The CDR3 coding sequence is TGTGCCACCAGTGAGGGGCCCTACAATGAGCAGTTCTTC. The chain carries TRBV24-1 and TRBJ2-1; D is perhaps TRBD1 (5 bases). CDR1 KGHDR and CDR2 SFDVKD come from the germline V gene. Trimming shortened V by 4 bases and J by 2 bases, and 5 bases separated the two germline ends. The CDR3 has 13 residues.

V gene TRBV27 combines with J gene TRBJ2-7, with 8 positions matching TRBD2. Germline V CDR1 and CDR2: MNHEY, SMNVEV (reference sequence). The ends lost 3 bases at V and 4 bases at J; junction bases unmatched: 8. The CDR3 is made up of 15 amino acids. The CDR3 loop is CASSFTSGRLYEQYF. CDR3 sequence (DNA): TGTGCCAGCAGTTTTACTAGCGGAAGGTTGTACGAGCAGTACTTC.

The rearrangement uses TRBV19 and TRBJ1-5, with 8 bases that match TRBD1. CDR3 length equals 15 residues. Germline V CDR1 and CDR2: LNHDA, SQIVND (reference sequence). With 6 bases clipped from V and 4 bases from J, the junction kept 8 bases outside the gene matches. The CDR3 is CASSGRGLGNQPQHF. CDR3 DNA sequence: TGTGCCAGTAGCGGCAGGGGGCTTGGGAATCAGCCCCAGCATTTT.

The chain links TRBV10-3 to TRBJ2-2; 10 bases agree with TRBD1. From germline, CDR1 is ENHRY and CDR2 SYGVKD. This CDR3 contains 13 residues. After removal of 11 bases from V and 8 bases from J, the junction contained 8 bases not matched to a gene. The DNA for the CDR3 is TGTGCCTTCCGGGACAGGGGACCGGGGGAGCTGTTTTTT. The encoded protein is CAFRDRGPGELFF.

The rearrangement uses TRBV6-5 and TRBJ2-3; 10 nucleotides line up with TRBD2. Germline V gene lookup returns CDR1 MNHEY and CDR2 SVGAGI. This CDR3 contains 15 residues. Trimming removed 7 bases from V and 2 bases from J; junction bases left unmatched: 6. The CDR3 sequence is CASNSGGTYTDTQYF. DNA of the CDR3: TGTGCCAGCAATAGCGGGGGGACGTACACAGATACGCAGTATTTT.

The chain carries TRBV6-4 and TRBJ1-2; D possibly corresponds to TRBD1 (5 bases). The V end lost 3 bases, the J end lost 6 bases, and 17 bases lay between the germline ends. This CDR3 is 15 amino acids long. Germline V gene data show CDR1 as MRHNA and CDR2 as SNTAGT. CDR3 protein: CASSEGGGGKDGYTF. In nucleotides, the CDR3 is TGTGCCAGCAGTGAAGGCGGGGGGGGTAAGGATGGCTACACCTTC.

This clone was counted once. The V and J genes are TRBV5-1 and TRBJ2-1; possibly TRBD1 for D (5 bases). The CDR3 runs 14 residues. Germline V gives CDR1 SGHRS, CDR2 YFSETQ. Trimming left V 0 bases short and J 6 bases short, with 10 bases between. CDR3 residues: CASSLAAQANEQFF. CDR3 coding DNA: TGCGCCAGCAGCTTGGCCGCACAGGCCAATGAGCAGTTCTTC.

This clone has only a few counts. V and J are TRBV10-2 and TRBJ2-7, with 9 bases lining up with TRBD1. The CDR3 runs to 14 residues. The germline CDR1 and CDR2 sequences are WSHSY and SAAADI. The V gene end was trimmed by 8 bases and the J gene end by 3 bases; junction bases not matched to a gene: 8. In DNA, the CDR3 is TGCGCCAGCGGGGACCGGGGACAGGGCTACGAGCAGTACTTC. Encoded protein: CASGDRGQGYEQYF.

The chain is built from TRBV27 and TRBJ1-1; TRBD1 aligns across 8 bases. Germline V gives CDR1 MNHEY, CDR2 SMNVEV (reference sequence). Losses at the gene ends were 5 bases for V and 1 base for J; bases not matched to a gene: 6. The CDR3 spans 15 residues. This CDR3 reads CASSDHDRGNTEAFF. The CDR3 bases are TGTGCCAGCAGTGACCATGACAGGGGGAACACTGAAGCTTTCTTT.

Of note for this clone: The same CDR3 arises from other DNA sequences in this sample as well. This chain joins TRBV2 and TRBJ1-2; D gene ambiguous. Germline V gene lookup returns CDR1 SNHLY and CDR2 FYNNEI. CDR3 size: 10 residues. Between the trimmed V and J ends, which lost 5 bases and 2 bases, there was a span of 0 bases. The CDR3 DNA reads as TGTGCCAGCAGTAACTATGGCTACACCTTC. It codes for CASSNYGYTF.

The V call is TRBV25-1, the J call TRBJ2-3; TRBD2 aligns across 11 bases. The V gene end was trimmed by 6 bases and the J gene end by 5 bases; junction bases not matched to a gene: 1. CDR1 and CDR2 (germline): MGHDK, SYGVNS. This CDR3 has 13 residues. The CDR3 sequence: CASRLAGEDTQYF. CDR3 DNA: TGTGCCAGCAGACTAGCGGGAGAAGATACGCAGTATTTT.

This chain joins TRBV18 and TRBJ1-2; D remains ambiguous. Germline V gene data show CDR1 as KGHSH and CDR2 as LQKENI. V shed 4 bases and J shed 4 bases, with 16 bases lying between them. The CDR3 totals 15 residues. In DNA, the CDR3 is TGTGCCAGCTCACTCCTAGGCGAGACCAGCTATGGCTACACCTTC. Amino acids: CASSLLGETSYGYTF.

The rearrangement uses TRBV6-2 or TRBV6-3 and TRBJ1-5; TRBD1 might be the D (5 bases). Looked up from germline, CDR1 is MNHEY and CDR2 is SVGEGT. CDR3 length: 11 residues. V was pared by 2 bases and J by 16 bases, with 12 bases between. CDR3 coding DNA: TGTGCCAGCAGTTACCCTGGGACCCCACATTTT. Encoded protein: CASSYPGTPHF.

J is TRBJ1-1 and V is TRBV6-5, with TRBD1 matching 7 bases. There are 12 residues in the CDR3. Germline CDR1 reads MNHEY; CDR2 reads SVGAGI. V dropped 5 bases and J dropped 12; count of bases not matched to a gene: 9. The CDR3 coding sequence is TGTGCCAGCAGTCGAAAACAGGGGAGAACTTTCTTT. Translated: CASSRKQGRTFF.

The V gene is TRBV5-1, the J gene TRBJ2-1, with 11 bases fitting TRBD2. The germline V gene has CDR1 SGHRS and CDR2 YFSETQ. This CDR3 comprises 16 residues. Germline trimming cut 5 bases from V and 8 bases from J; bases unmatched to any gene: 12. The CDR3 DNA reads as TGCGCCAGCAGTGCTATAGCGGGAGGGCCTAGGGATGAGCAGTTCTTC. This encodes CASSAIAGGPRDEQFF.

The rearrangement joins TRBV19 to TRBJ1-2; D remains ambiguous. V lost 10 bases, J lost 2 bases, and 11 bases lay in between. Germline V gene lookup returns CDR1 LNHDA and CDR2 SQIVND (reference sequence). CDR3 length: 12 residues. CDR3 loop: CATQTLNYGYTF. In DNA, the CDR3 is TGTGCCACCCAGACCCTAAACTATGGCTACACCTTC.